Below, 32 T cell receptor beta chains from the same sample are listed, as sequenced in a study of blood T cell repertoires in COVID-19. Here immunoSEQ multiplex PCR was the method, and the copy in TCRdb shows in-frame clones only, minus some. The repertoire holds around 230,000 clones, with 75% to 85% as singletons. The specimen was peripheral blood. Receptors originate from a man aged 45 to 65 with COVID-19, enrolled during active disease.

This chain uses TRBV2 with TRBJ1-3; 7 nucleotides align to TRBD1. The CDR3 runs to 16 residues. Germline-derived CDR1 and CDR2 are SNHLY and FYNNEI. After removal of 2 bases from V and 0 bases from J, the junction contained 4 bases not matched to a gene. CDR3: CASSERQGSSGNTIYF. CDR3 nucleotide sequence: TGTGCCAGCAGTGAAAGACAGGGCAGCTCTGGAAACACCATATATTTT.

The V call is TRBV7-9, the J call TRBJ1-6, with 9 bases lining up with TRBD1. CDR3 length equals 14 residues. V lost 4 bases to trimming and J lost 10 bases; unmatched junction nucleotides: 5. The germline CDR1 and CDR2 sequences are SEHNR and FQNEAQ (reference sequence). CDR3 loop: CASSSGTGYSPLHF. The CDR3 DNA reads as TGTGCCAGCAGCTCGGGGACAGGGTACTCACCCCTCCACTTT.

The genes are TRBV18 and TRBJ2-7; maybe TRBD1 (6 bases). The V end was cut by 5 bases, the J end by 0 bases, with 11 bases between. The CDR3 length is 14 residues. CDR1 and CDR2 (germline): KGHSH, LQKENI. The CDR3 bases are TGTGCCAGCTCATCGGACAGCCACTCCTACGAGCAGTACTTC. It codes for CASSSDSHSYEQYF. Based on the CDR3 plus reference TRBV18 and TRBJ2-7, the full variable domain is NAGVMQNPRHLVRRRGQEARLRCSPMKGHSHVYWYRQLPEEGLKFMVYLQKENIIDESGMPKERFSAEFPKEGPSILRIQQVVRGDSAAYFCASSSDSHSYEQYFGPGTRLTVT.

The chain joins TRBV10-2 to TRBJ2-7, with D tentatively TRBD2 (5 bases). Germline assignment: CDR1 WSHSY and CDR2 SAAADI. This CDR3 comprises 15 residues. V was shortened by 6 bases and J by 5 bases, with 20 bases between the two germline ends. CDR3 bases: TGCGCCAGCAGAGACCCGGGATCTAAACCCCACGAGCAGTACTTC. This translates into CASRDPGSKPHEQYF.

This chain connects TRBV7-8 to TRBJ2-3; 12 bases agree with TRBD2. The junction had 6 bases not matched to a gene; V was cut back by 3 bases and J by 2 bases. The CDR3 consists of 17 residues. CDR1 is SGHVS, CDR2 FQNEAQ, per germline. The chain's CDR3 is CASSFLGLAGNTDTQYF. CDR3 nucleotide sequence: TGTGCCAGCAGCTTCCTTGGACTAGCGGGAAACACAGATACGCAGTATTTT.

The rearrangement links TRBV4-1 to TRBJ1-1, with TRBD1 matching 7 bases. With V trimmed by 3 bases and J by 3 bases, 10 bases remained unmatched. The length of the CDR3 is 16 residues. The germline gives CDR1 MGHRA, CDR2 YSYEKL. DNA for the CDR3: TGCGCCAGCAGCCACCCTGGGCGACAGGGTGACACTGAAGCTTTCTTT. Protein: CASSHPGRQGDTEAFF.

The chain recombines TRBV3-1 (or the pseudogene TRBV3-2) with TRBJ1-2, with 10 nucleotides matching TRBD1. Germline V gives CDR1 LGHDT, CDR2 YNNKEL (reference sequence). V was clipped by 1 base and J by 5 bases; unmatched bases: 4. This CDR3 has 15 amino acids. The CDR3 sequence: CASSQGPGQGYGYTF. DNA of the CDR3: TGTGCCAGCAGCCAAGGTCCGGGACAGGGGTATGGCTACACCTTC.

The chain is built from TRBV5-1 and TRBJ2-5, with 7 bases matching TRBD2. Germline lookup yields CDR1 SGHRS and CDR2 YFSETQ. V lost 0 bases and J lost 3; bases outside the gene matches: 14. The CDR3 extends over 18 amino acids. DNA of the CDR3: TGCGCCAGCAGCTTGGGAGGGAGGGGAAATCCAGCGAAAGAGACCCAGTACTTC. Its translation is CASSLGGRGNPAKETQYF.

The chain employs TRBV6-5 and TRBJ1-1, with D uncertain. The CDR3 runs to 14 residues. Germline V gives CDR1 MNHEY, CDR2 SVGAGI. V lost 5 bases and J 0 bases, leaving 10 bases between the germline ends. The CDR3 coding sequence is TGTGCCAGCAGTAGCCAACGTTTGAACACTGAAGCTTTCTTT. Its translation is CASSSQRLNTEAFF.

The CDR3: CASTTDARGSRDRGYGYTF. Here the CDR3 DNA reads TGTGCCAGCACCACGGACGCCCGGGGAAGTCGGGACAGGGGCTATGGCTACACCTTC. This chain uses TRBV9 with TRBJ1-2, with 10 nucleotides matching TRBD1. The V segment lost 6 bases and the J segment 4 bases; nucleotides outside the gene matches: 21. This CDR3 comprises 19 residues. Germline V gene sequence: CDR1 SGDLS, CDR2 YYNGEE.

The gene calls are TRBV7-3 and TRBJ2-5, with D possibly TRBD1 on 6 matching bases. The germline gives CDR1 SGHTA, CDR2 FQGTGA. The V end lost 4 bases, the J end lost 5 bases, and 11 bases lay between the germline ends. The CDR3 is 13 residues long. The CDR3, as DNA: TGTGCCAGCAGCTCCCAGGGGAGCGAGACCCAGTACTTC. This translates into CASSSQGSETQYF.

The V gene is TRBV6-5, the J gene TRBJ2-2, with TRBD2 as a possible D gene (6 bases). The germline V and J ends were trimmed by 7 bases and 0 bases, with 12 bases remaining between them. From germline, CDR1 is MNHEY and CDR2 SVGAGI. The CDR3 spans 15 residues. CDR3 amino acids: CASNLASANTGELFF. The CDR3 bases are TGTGCCAGCAACCTAGCGTCTGCGAACACCGGGGAGCTGTTTTTT.

In this sample, this clone turned up many times. This chain uses TRBV30 with TRBJ1-5; the D gene is possibly TRBD1 (5 bases). CDR1 is GTSNPN, CDR2 SVGIG, per germline (reference sequence). Trimming pared 0 bases from V and 6 bases from J, leaving 12 bases between. This CDR3 spans 14 amino acids. This CDR3 reads CAWSVSGGSQPQHF. The CDR3 DNA reads as TGTGCCTGGAGTGTATCCGGGGGGAGTCAGCCCCAGCATTTT. The whole variable domain, remainder taken from reference TRBV30 and TRBJ1-5, is SQTIHQWPATLVQPVGSPLSLECTVEGTSNPNLYWYRQAAGRGLQLLFYSVGIGQISSEVPQNLSASRPQDRQFILSSKKLLLSDSGFYLCAWSVSGGSQPQHFGDGTRLSIL.

The genes are TRBV7-8 and TRBJ2-7; D may be TRBD2 (5 bases). There are 14 residues in the CDR3. Trimming pared 4 bases from V and 6 bases from J, leaving 16 bases between. Germline V gene sequence: CDR1 SGHVS, CDR2 FQNEAQ. The CDR3 spells CASSSPAGLAEQYF. DNA of the CDR3: TGTGCCAGCAGCTCCCCCGCCGGACTTGCCGAGCAGTACTTC.

J is TRBJ2-7 and V is TRBV5-5, with D hard to call. Per germline, CDR1 SGHKS and CDR2 YYEKEE (reference sequence). Between the trimmed V and J ends, which lost 1 base and 10 bases, there was a span of 9 bases. This CDR3 is 11 amino acids long. CDR3 bases: TGTGCCAGCAGCTTGTTGAGAGAACAGTACTTC. Its translation: CASSLLREQYF. The variable domain in full, with the rest retrieved from reference TRBV5-5 and TRBJ2-7, is DAGVTQSPTHLIKTRGQQVTLRCSPISGHKSVSWYQQVLGQGPQFIFQYYEKEERGRGNFPDRFSARQFPNYSSELNVNALLLGDSALYLCASSLLREQYFGPGTRLTVT.

This clone has only one observation. V usage is TRBV9 and J usage is TRBJ1-2; D may be TRBD1 (6 bases). The V and J ends lost 3 bases and 8 bases respectively, with 14 bases between them. This CDR3 has 13 amino acids. The germline gives CDR1 SGDLS, CDR2 YYNGEE. The CDR3 loop reads CASSEGTGKGYTF. CDR3 coding DNA: TGTGCCAGCAGCGAGGGAACAGGGAAGGGCTACACCTTC.

The chain employs TRBV15 and TRBJ2-2, with D tentatively TRBD1 (7 bases). The CDR3 runs to 16 residues. Trimming removed 6 bases at V and 4 bases at J, with 18 bases between. Germline loops: CDR1 LNHNV, CDR2 YYDKDF (reference sequence). The CDR3 DNA reads as TGTGCCACCAGTACCCGGACAGGAGGGAGCACCGGGGAGCTGTTTTTT. It translates to CATSTRTGGSTGELFF.

The V gene is TRBV6-1, the J gene TRBJ2-2, with D uncertain. V was pared by 3 bases and J by 5 bases, with 10 bases between. CDR3 length equals 14 residues. The germline gives CDR1 MNHNS, CDR2 SASEGT. In DNA, the CDR3 is TGTGCCAGCAGTGAGATTCGGGTTACCGGGGAGCTGTTTTTT. Protein product: CASSEIRVTGELFF.

This chain uses TRBV11-3 with TRBJ2-7, with D possibly matching TRBD2 (6 bases). The germline V and J ends were trimmed by 2 bases and 3 bases, with 14 bases remaining between them. The germline gives CDR1 SGHNT, CDR2 YENEEA. The CDR3 length is 15 residues. The DNA of the CDR3 is TGTGCCAGCAGCTTATATTCCGGGGGAAGCTACGAGCAGTACTTC. It codes for CASSLYSGGSYEQYF.

This clone appeared once. J is TRBJ2-7 and V is TRBV21-1; TRBD1 is taken as the D call from the table, unchecked against the DNA. TRBV21-1 is a listed pseudogene. The CDR3 is 14 residues long. CDR3 sequence (DNA): TGTGCCAGCAGCAAAGTTGGACAGGGTCGCGAGCAGTACTTC. The encoded protein is CASSKVGQGREQYF.

CDR3 sequence reads: CASSTDNLMGNTIYF. The CDR3 DNA is TGTGCCAGCAGCACTGATAACCTGATGGGAAACACCATATATTTT. The chain combines TRBV5-5 with TRBJ1-3; the D is unclear. This CDR3 comprises 15 residues. Trimming took off 4 bases at V and 4 bases at J, with 15 bases between the two ends. CDR1 is SGHKS and CDR2 is YYEKEE in the germline V gene (reference sequence).

This clone is a singleton in its sample. The chain couples TRBV4-3 to TRBJ2-4; the D is unclear. With 1 base removed from V and 1 base from J, the gap between germline ends came to 5 bases. From germline, CDR1 is LGHNA and CDR2 YSLEER. The CDR3 consists of 14 residues. The CDR3 sequence: CASSQVPAKNIQYF. In DNA form, the CDR3 reads TGCGCCAGCAGCCAAGTCCCGGCCAAAAACATTCAGTACTTC.

The rearrangement uses TRBV19 and TRBJ1-5, with TRBD1 matching 7 bases. This CDR3 region has 21 residues. The germline gives CDR1 LNHDA, CDR2 SQIVND (reference sequence). Trimming cost V 4 bases and J 0 bases; bases outside gene matches: 21. CDR3 bases: TGTGCCAGTAGTACCACGCCCCGGGTCAGGGGGGAGTATTATAGCAATCAGCCCCAGCATTTT. Translation: CASSTTPRVRGEYYSNQPQHF.

Written as DNA, the CDR3 is TGCAGCGTTGACCGCAGGGGATTGGATCGTGGCTACACCTTC. It yields the protein CSVDRRGLDRGYTF. The chain recombines TRBV29-1 with TRBJ1-2, with D possibly matching TRBD1 (6 bases). The CDR3 has 14 residues. The V gene lost 3 bases and the J gene lost 7 bases, with 18 bases spanning the gap. CDR1 SQVTM and CDR2 ANQGSEA come from the germline V gene. The variable domain in full, completed from reference TRBV29-1 and TRBJ1-2, reads SAVISQKPSRDICQRGTSLTIQCQVDSQVTMMFWYRQQPGQSLTLIATANQGSEATYESGFVIDKFPISRPNLTFSTLTVSNMSPEDSSIYLCSVDRRGLDRGYTFGSGTRLTVV.

This chain links TRBV4-1 with TRBJ2-1, with 12 bases aligning to TRBD1. The J segment lost 6 bases and the V segment lost 0 bases, leaving 9 bases of the junction unmatched. Germline CDR1 reads MGHRA; CDR2 reads YSYEKL. The CDR3 is made up of 18 amino acids. CDR3 bases: TGCGCCAGCAGCCAAGATCCTTTGGGACAGGGGGCGATCAATGAGCAGTTCTTC. Encoded protein: CASSQDPLGQGAINEQFF.

The chain is built from TRBV10-3 and TRBJ2-3; D unclear. CDR1 is ENHRY, CDR2 SYGVKD, per germline. Trimming stripped 0 bases from V and 6 bases from J, with 19 bases between. The CDR3 extends over 17 amino acids. DNA of the CDR3: TGTGCCATCAGTGAGTCAAACCGAAGAACGATTAGCGATACGCAGTATTTT. Amino acid sequence: CAISESNRRTISDTQYF.

This clone appeared once. This chain links TRBV18 with TRBJ1-6; D is uncertain. Deletions cut 5 bases from V and 7 bases from J, with 18 bases between. The CDR3 is 16 residues long. The V gene's germline CDR1 is KGHSH and CDR2 LQKENI. The CDR3 loop is CASSSGGSGVNSPLHF. Here the CDR3 DNA reads TGTGCCAGCTCATCCGGAGGGTCGGGTGTAAATTCACCCCTCCACTTT.

This clone is a singleton in its sample. The chain combines TRBV29-1 with TRBJ1-2, with D perhaps matching TRBD1 (5 bases). The ends were cut back, 4 bases at V and 6 bases at J, with 6 bases in the middle. The CDR3 has 10 amino acids. From germline, CDR1 is SQVTM and CDR2 ANQGSEA. CDR3 protein: CSVGQNGYTF. The CDR3 DNA is TGCAGCGTTGGACAGAATGGCTACACCTTC.

The chain recombines TRBV7-3 with TRBJ2-2; D gene uncertain. V was clipped by 0 bases and J by 5 bases, with 13 bases between them. Germline values: CDR1 SGHTA, CDR2 FQGTGA. The CDR3 covers 16 residues. DNA of the CDR3: TGTGCCAGCAGCTTAACTAGAGAAACGGTGACCGGGGAGCTGTTTTTT. This sequence encodes CASSLTRETVTGELFF.

The gene calls are TRBV28 and TRBJ1-1; D remains unclear. CDR1 MDHEN and CDR2 SYDVKM come from the germline V gene. The CDR3 is 13 amino acids. Trimming cost V 7 bases and J 1 base, with 10 bases left between them. The CDR3 nucleotides read TGTGCCAGCATCGGTTTTGCGAACACTGAAGCTTTCTTT. It encodes CASIGFANTEAFF.

The genes are TRBV28 and TRBJ1-1; 7 bases fit TRBD1. The CDR3 covers 12 residues. V lost 1 base, J lost 12 bases, and 5 bases stayed unmatched. CDR1 is MDHEN and CDR2 is SYDVKM in the germline V gene. The CDR3 sequence: CASSLLTGTTFF. In DNA form, the CDR3 reads TGTGCCAGCAGTTTATTGACAGGGACAACTTTCTTT.

This clone was recorded only once. The V and J genes are TRBV7-6 and TRBJ2-5; perhaps TRBD1 as D (6 bases). This CDR3 is built from 15 residues. Germline V gives CDR1 SGHVS, CDR2 FNYEAQ. V lost 2 bases and J 0 bases, leaving 10 bases between the germline ends. The CDR3 here is CASSLNQGNQETQYF. CDR3 in DNA: TGTGCCAGCAGCTTAAATCAGGGGAACCAAGAGACCCAGTACTTC. Filled out from reference TRBV7-6 and TRBJ2-5, the complete variable domain reads GAGVSQSPRYKVTKRGQDVALRCDPISGHVSLYWYRQALGQGPEFLTYFNYEAQQDKSGLPNDRFSAERPEGSISTLTIQRTEQRDSAMYRCASSLNQGNQETQYFGPGTRLLVL.